These 2 T cell receptor beta chains share one sample of origin, sequenced in a study of T cell responses to AZD1222 COVID-19 vaccine (dated by TCRdb to 2020 to 2023). The time point label, read with the paper, signifies: baseline before first vaccination. The method behind the library was the immunoSEQ multiplex PCR assay. Held by TCRdb, this immuneACCESS table contains in-frame sequences only and omits some clones. Under half of the omission traces to an unresolved V gene where checked; the cause of the rest is unknown. Present in this sample are some 120,000 clones, about 93% of which were seen just once. The top ten clones comprise around 6.6% of the sample. The sample in question was peripheral blood, obtained on day 0 of AZD1222 vaccination. These TCRs come from an adult in good health.

V and J are TRBV9 and TRBJ2-7; the match to TRBD2 covers 8 bases. J gave up 5 bases and V 4 bases, and 11 bases lay outside the gene matches. Germline assignment: CDR1 SGDLS and CDR2 YYNGEE. CDR3 length equals 15 residues. The CDR3 region has the DNA TGTGCCAGCAGCACGGGACTAGGACGGAGGGACGAGCAGTACTTC. Residues: CASSTGLGRRDEQYF. Filled out from reference TRBV9 and TRBJ2-7, the complete variable domain reads DSGVTQTPKHLITATGQRVTLRCSPRSGDLSVYWYQQSLDQGLQFLIQYYNGEERAKGNILERFSAQQFPDLHSELNLSSLELGDSALYFCASSTGLGRRDEQYFGPGTRLTVT.

This chain connects TRBV11-3 to TRBJ1-6; D uncertain. V dropped 8 bases and J dropped 5 bases, with 10 bases sitting between them. The CDR3 totals 13 residues. Germline CDR1 and CDR2: SGHNT and YENEEA. The CDR3 reads CASPRQNNSPLHF. CDR3 in DNA: TGTGCCAGCCCCCGGCAGAATAATTCACCCCTCCACTTT.